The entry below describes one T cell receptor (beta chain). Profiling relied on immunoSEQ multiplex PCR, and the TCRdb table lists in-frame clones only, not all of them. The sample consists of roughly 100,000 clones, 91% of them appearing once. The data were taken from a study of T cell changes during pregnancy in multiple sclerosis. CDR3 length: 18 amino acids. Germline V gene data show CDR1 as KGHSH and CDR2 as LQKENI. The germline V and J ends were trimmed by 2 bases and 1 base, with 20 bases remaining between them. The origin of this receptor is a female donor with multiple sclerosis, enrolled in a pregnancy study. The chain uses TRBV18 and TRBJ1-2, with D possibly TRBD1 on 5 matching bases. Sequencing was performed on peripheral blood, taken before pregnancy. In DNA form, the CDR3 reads TGTGCCAGCTCACCATTCCGGGCAGGGAAAGGGGATAACTATGGCTACACCTTC. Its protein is CASSPFRAGKGDNYGYTF.